This entry concerns a single TCR beta chain. A multiplex PCR was run with 60 Vbeta primers and 13 Jbeta primers. Sequenced by immunoSEQ multiplex PCR; TCRdb stores in-frame clones only, minus some. The table includes over 120,000 clones, around 85% detected once. This entry comes from a study of cytomegalovirus exposure and HLA in healthy donors. V lost 10 bases and J lost 9, with 7 bases in between. Germline-derived CDR1 and CDR2 are SGHVS and FQNEAQ. This CDR3 spans 9 amino acids. This TCR derives from a woman aged 25 to 39 in good health and CMV-seronegative. The chain joins TRBV7-8 to TRBJ2-1; D gene uncertain. The sequenced sample consisted of PBMCs. The CDR3, as DNA: TGTGCCACCTCCGGTGAGCAGTTCTTC. Translating it yields CATSGEQFF.